These 8 T cell receptor beta chains came from one sample sequenced in a study of control samples from healthy donors and cancer patients (dated by TCRdb to between 2020 and 2021). Library method: the immunoSEQ multiplex PCR assay. TCRdb obtained this table from immuneACCESS and retained in-frame rearrangements with V and J assigned. These tables miss some clones; where compared with another copy, unresolved V genes account for less than half of the shortfall, and the remainder is unexplained. This sample lists some 100,000 clones; roughly 87% were detected once. The ten largest clonotypes hold more than 15% of the sample. Specimen: blood. The receptors shown here come from a woman in her fifties or sixties in good health.

This chain connects TRBV30 to TRBJ1-2; 7 bases agree with TRBD1. This CDR3 has 14 residues. Germline V gives CDR1 GTSNPN, CDR2 SVGIG (reference sequence). Trimming took 5 bases from V and 2 from J; bases not matched to a gene: 8. The CDR3, as DNA: TGTGCCTGGGATGACCAGGGACAGAACTATGGCTACACCTTC. Amino acids: CAWDDQGQNYGYTF.

This chain connects TRBV7-3 to TRBJ1-1; D gene uncertain. Between the trimmed V and J ends, which lost 5 bases and 7 bases, there was a span of 17 bases. This CDR3 has 14 amino acids. Germline CDR1 SGHTA, CDR2 FQGTGA. DNA for the CDR3: TGTGCCAGCAGCCCCCGGGGAGGGATGGGTGAAGCTTTCTTT. This sequence encodes CASSPRGGMGEAFF.

The rearrangement uses TRBV10-2 and TRBJ2-2; D gene uncertain. The CDR3 loop spans 13 amino acids. V was cut by 7 bases and J by 6 bases, with 12 bases left in between. In germline, CDR1 is WSHSY, CDR2 SAAADI. CDR3 in amino acids: CASNPYPPGELFF. CDR3 sequence (DNA): TGCGCCAGCAATCCCTACCCCCCCGGGGAGCTGTTTTTT.

V usage is TRBV6-5 and J usage is TRBJ2-7, with D possibly matching TRBD2 (6 bases). Trimming took off 4 bases at V and 4 bases at J, with 20 bases between the two ends. CDR1 and CDR2 (germline): MNHEY, SVGAGI. This CDR3 region has 16 residues. The CDR3 DNA reads as TGTGCCAGCAGTTCTCTCGGGGCCGGGAGTGGGTACGAGCAGTACGTC. It encodes CASSSLGAGSGYEQYV.

The J gene is TRBJ1-5, the V gene TRBV19, with D possibly matching TRBD1 (5 bases). The CDR3 runs to 16 residues. Germline values: CDR1 LNHDA, CDR2 SQIVND (reference sequence). V lost 0 bases, J lost 6 bases, and 15 bases lay in between. Written as DNA, the CDR3 is TGTGCCAGTAGTATAGATATCAGCCTTAGGGGTCAGCCCCAGCATTTT. This gives the protein CASSIDISLRGQPQHF.

This clone was recorded only once. The chain employs TRBV7-3 and TRBJ2-1; D call uncertain. The germline V and J ends were trimmed by 2 bases and 6 bases, with 14 bases remaining between them. CDR1 and CDR2 from the germline V gene are SGHTA and FQGTGA. The CDR3 runs 15 residues. The chain's CDR3 is CASSLEVGWANEQFF. The CDR3, as DNA: TGTGCCAGCAGCTTAGAGGTGGGGTGGGCCAATGAGCAGTTCTTC.

On this clone itself: Mismatch with germline at one junction end may stem from a read error. This chain links TRBV11-2 with TRBJ1-1; D is unclear. CDR3 length equals 13 residues. Germline lookup yields CDR1 SGHAT and CDR2 FQNNGV. The CDR3 coding sequence is TGTGCCAACAGCCCCGTGTCCCGTCCTGAAGCTTTCTTT. Translated: CANSPVSRPEAFF. The complete variable domain, with remaining parts taken from reference TRBV11-2 and TRBJ1-1, reads EAGVAQSPRYKIIEKRQSVAFWCNPISGHATLYWYQQILGQGPKLLIQFQNNGVVDDSQLPKDRFSAERLKGVDSTLKIQPAKLEDSAVYLCANSPVSRPEAFFGQGTRLTVV.

CDR3 loop: CASSEQGARNTF. The CDR3 bases are TGTGCCAGCAGCGAGCAGGGGGCCAGGAACACCTTC. This chain links TRBV2 with TRBJ1-2, with TRBD1 matching over 8 bases. With V trimmed by 6 bases and J by 12 bases, 9 bases remained unmatched. The CDR3 has 12 residues. Germline V lookup: CDR1 SNHLY, CDR2 FYNNEI.